A selection of T cell receptor beta chains follows, all from one sample in a study of T cells after yellow fever vaccination. Using its own MiXCR run on the 5' RACE reads, TCRdb lists one record per CDR3 protein. This table holds about 240,000 distinct CDR3 sequences, 6.9% found once. Sample: CD4+ T cells sorted from PBMCs, taken 15 days after the yellow fever booster vaccination. The receptors were sampled from a man aged 25-40 years who received the YFV17D yellow fever vaccine. The CDR3 runs from the conserved cysteine through the conserved F or W. Fields, in order: clone size, V gene, J gene, D gene, CDR3 DNA, CDR3 protein. A D gene is named only where the DNA matches it firmly. Some rows have no size entry. The others give once, few or many, or a class for an expanded clone.

>-|TRBV5-1|TRBJ2-7|-
TGCGCCAGCAGCTTCTTATCCGCCAGGGTGGTCGAGCAGTACTTC
CASSFLSARVVEQYF
>-|TRBV7-3|TRBJ2-1|-
TGTGCCAGCAGCTTAAAGGGACTTTCCACCTACAATGAGCAGTTCTTC
CASSLKGLSTYNEQFF
>few|TRBV12-3/TRBV12-4|TRBJ1-3|TRBD1
TGTGCCAGCACCACCCTGTCGGGACAGGGTTTCCACACCATATATTTT
CASTTLSGQGFHTIYF
>few|TRBV20-1|TRBJ1-2|TRBD1
TGCAGTGCTTACAGGGGTACGCATGGCTACACCTTC
CSAYRGTHGYTF
>few|TRBV20-1|TRBJ1-2|-
TGCAGTGCTAGAACCGGGACCTTC
CSARTGTF
>many|TRBV18|TRBJ2-1|TRBD1
TGTGCCAGCTCACCAACCCGACAGGGGAAATTTGAGCAGTTCTTC
CASSPTRQGKFEQFF
>-|TRBV7-3|TRBJ2-2|-
TGTGCCAGCAGCTCCCTAGGGGGAGCGAACACCGGGGAGCTGTTTTTT
CASSSLGGANTGELFF
>-|TRBV5-4|TRBJ2-3|TRBD2
TGTGCCAGCAGCTTGGCCTCGGGAGGGTTCACAGATACGCAGTATTTT
CASSLASGGFTDTQYF
>few|TRBV7-8|TRBJ2-6|-
TGTGCCAGCAGCCACTTCTTACTGAGGGGCTCTGGGGCCAACGTCCTGACTTTC
CASSHFLLRGSGANVLTF
>-|TRBV5-1|TRBJ1-1|-
TGCGCCAGCAGCTTGGAAATTGGGGGCGGAGGCGCAGGGAAAGCTTTCTTT
CASSLEIGGGGAGKAFF
>few|TRBV29-1|TRBJ2-3|-
TGCAGCGTGGTAGGGGGGAGCACAGATACGCAGTATTTT
CSVVGGSTDTQYF
>many|TRBV14|TRBJ2-1|-
TGTGCCAGCCGACCTGCGGCCACAATCGTCGATGAGCAGTTCTTC
CASRPAATIVDEQFF
>-|TRBV21-1|TRBJ1-3|-
TGTGCCAGCAGCCACCGGACAGGGAAGAGCTCTGGAAACACCATATATTTT
CASSHRTGKSSGNTIYF
>few|TRBV20-1|TRBJ2-1|-
TGCAGTGCTAACGATAATCATGAGCAGTTCTTC
CSANDNHEQFF
>-|TRBV7-2|TRBJ1-6|-
TGTGCCAGCAGCTTAGTATGGGGTAATTCACCCCTCCACTTT
CASSLVWGNSPLHF
>few|TRBV14|TRBJ1-5|-
TGTGCCAGCAGCCAAGTTAGTGGGCCCCAGCATTTT
CASSQVSGPQHF
>-|TRBV20-1|TRBJ2-4|-
TGCAGTGCTTTGGACATCCTGTTAGCCAAAAACATTCAGTACTTC
CSALDILLAKNIQYF
>few|TRBV20-1|TRBJ2-7|-
TGCAGTGCTAGAGATCCCCAGCGGAGCTCCTACGAGCAGTACTTC
CSARDPQRSSYEQYF
>many|TRBV5-1|TRBJ2-7|-
TGCGCCAGCAGCTTACCGGGACGGACCTACGAGCAGTACTTC
CASSLPGRTYEQYF
>-|TRBV20-1|TRBJ2-4|-
TGCAGTGGCGCGGTGAGAGCCAAAAACATTCAGTACTTC
CSGAVRAKNIQYF
>few|TRBV2|TRBJ1-2|TRBD1
TGTGCCAGCAGTGCGTTGGACAGGAACTATGGCTACACCTTC
CASSALDRNYGYTF
>many|TRBV19|TRBJ2-7|-
TGTGCCAGTAACCTCCGGGACGCATCCGGGGAGCAGTACTTC
CASNLRDASGEQYF
>few|TRBV2|TRBJ2-3|-
TGTGCCAGCAGCGGGACGGCAGATACGCAGTATTTT
CASSGTADTQYF
>few|TRBV27|TRBJ2-6|-
TGTGCCAGTGGACCCCTCGGTTCTGGGGCCAACGTCCTGACTTTC
CASGPLGSGANVLTF
>-|TRBV7-2|TRBJ2-3|TRBD1
TGTGCCAGCAGACGAGGGGGCGACTCAGATACGCAGTATTTT
CASRRGGDSDTQYF
>-|TRBV28|TRBJ1-2|-
TGTGCCAGCAGCCCGGACCGGCATGGCTACACCTTC
CASSPDRHGYTF
>few|TRBV7-8|TRBJ2-5|-
TGTGCCAGCAGCCCTTCCGTGCTCCAAGAGACCCAGTACTTC
CASSPSVLQETQYF
>many|TRBV9|TRBJ1-2|-
TGTGCCAGCAGCGGGATGCCGGGAGGCGAAGGCTACACCTTC
CASSGMPGGEGYTF
>few|TRBV5-1|TRBJ1-4|-
TGCGCCAGCAGCTTTAGGGACCCAACTAATGAAAAACTGTTTTTT
CASSFRDPTNEKLFF
>-|TRBV14|TRBJ2-1|TRBD2
TGTGCCAGCAGCCAGGCAGCGGGACTGAGCAATGAGCAGTTCTTC
CASSQAAGLSNEQFF
>few|TRBV20-1|TRBJ2-1|-
TGCAGTGCTACCTATCCCGGCCGGAATGAGCAGTTCTTC
CSATYPGRNEQFF
>many|TRBV9|TRBJ1-1|TRBD1
TGTGCCAGCGGCAGGGGGGGACCGACCGAAGCTTTCTTT
CASGRGGPTEAFF
>-|TRBV15|TRBJ2-6|-
TGTGCCTCCAGCAGGCGCTACAACTCTGGGGCCAACGTCCTGACTTTC
CASSRRYNSGANVLTF
>-|TRBV30|TRBJ1-5|-
TGTGCCTGGAGCCAATTTTCTTCCAGGGGCGATCAGCCCCAGCATTTT
CAWSQFSSRGDQPQHF
>-|TRBV3-1|TRBJ1-3|-
TGTGCCAGCAGCCGGACAGCTGGAAACACCATATATTTT
CASSRTAGNTIYF